Detailed here is one TCR beta chain. V was clipped by 3 bases and J by 4 bases; unmatched bases: 2. This CDR3 contains 13 residues. Germline V CDR1 and CDR2: SGHTA, FQGNSA. TCRdb's table, derived via immunoSEQ multiplex PCR, lists solely in-frame clones and lacks some. The sample consists of about 110,000 clones, 82% of them appearing once. This record comes from a study of control samples from healthy donors and cancer patients. Sequences were obtained from blood. The receptor was isolated from a young man in good health. This chain joins TRBV7-2 and TRBJ2-7; TRBD1 matches at 8 bases. CDR3 residues: CASSFGTGYEQYV. CDR3 DNA sequence: TGTGCCAGCAGCTTCGGGACAGGATACGAGCAGTACGTC.